These 24 T cell receptor beta chains were sequenced from one sample in a study of regulatory T cells in long-lasting Graves disease. Time point denoted: persistent/refractory GD, antithyroid drugs over 5 years with positive TRAb. There was RNA extracted from PBMCs, and the TCR library was made from it. Arm-PCR of CDR3 regions and iRepertoire HTBI primers were the basis on which TCR beta libraries were built. TCRdb used MiXCR to reprocess the multiplex PCR reads, holding one entry per CDR3 protein. The table records about 660,000 distinct CDR3 sequences, around 30% of them present only once. The sequencing here drew on peripheral blood mononuclear cells (PBMCs), taken when the disease was refractory, from a patient treated with antithyroid drugs. These receptors originate from a female donor with Graves disease.

This clonotype has ten or more counts. The rearrangement uses TRBV2 and TRBJ1-2, with D possibly TRBD1 on 5 matching bases. CDR3 length: 15 amino acids. Trimming cost V 5 bases and J 0 bases, with 13 bases left between them. From germline, CDR1 is SNHLY and CDR2 FYNNEI. The CDR3 loop reads CASSKTGLSNYGYTF. The CDR3 region has the DNA TGTGCCAGCAGTAAAACGGGACTATCTAACTATGGCTACACCTTC.

There are a few counts of this clonotype. The V call is TRBV19, the J call TRBJ2-5; TRBD2 matches at 7 bases. The CDR3 has 16 residues. The trim removed 3 bases at V and 5 bases at J, leaving 12 bases unmatched. Germline V CDR1 and CDR2: LNHDA, SQIVND (reference sequence). CDR3 in DNA: TGTGCCAGTAGTATCCATGGACTAGTGAGCCCGGAGACCCAGTACTTC. It is translated as CASSIHGLVSPETQYF.

Ten or more counts support this clonotype. The CDR3 loop is CASSSSRLAGDIGELFF. CDR3 DNA: TGTGCCAGCAGTTCCTCCCGACTAGCGGGAGATATCGGGGAGCTGTTTTTT. The V call is TRBV12-3 or TRBV12-4, the J call TRBJ2-2; TRBD2 agrees at 12 bases. The length of the CDR3 is 17 residues. J lost 7 bases, V lost 4 bases, and 10 bases had no gene match.

DNA of the CDR3: TGTGCCAGTAGTACCCGACTAGCGGGCCGGGACGAGCAGTACTTC. Translating it yields CASSTRLAGRDEQYF. This chain links TRBV19 with TRBJ2-7; 10 bases map to TRBD2. J lost 5 bases, V lost 4 bases, and 8 bases had no gene match. The CDR3 is 15 amino acids. Per germline, CDR1 LNHDA and CDR2 SQIVND (reference sequence).

Regarding this clonotype: Being one base from a much bigger clone, this may be a read error. The chain uses TRBV2 and TRBJ1-4, with TRBD1 as a possible D gene (5 bases). Germline V gene sequence: CDR1 SNHLY, CDR2 FYNNEI. The CDR3 contains 15 residues. The germline V and J ends were trimmed by 7 bases and 0 bases, with 12 bases remaining between them. The CDR3 nucleotides are TGTGCCAGCATAGACGGGGGAACAACTAATGAAAAACTGTTTTTT. It yields the protein CASIDGGTTNEKLFF.

The rearrangement uses TRBV7-9 and TRBJ2-7; 9 bases agree with TRBD1. V shed 3 bases and J 5 bases; nucleotides not matched to a gene: 8. Germline-derived CDR1 and CDR2 are SEHNR and FQNEAQ (reference sequence). This CDR3 is 15 amino acids long. CDR3 nucleotides: TGTGCCAGCAGCTTGCCACAGGGGGCGCTGGACGAGCAGTACTTC. It translates to CASSLPQGALDEQYF.

This clonotype was detected only a few times. This sequence joins TRBV6-6 and TRBJ1-5, with D possibly matching TRBD1 (5 bases). V dropped 0 bases and J dropped 2 bases, with 14 bases sitting between them. CDR3 length equals 17 residues. The V gene's germline CDR1 is MNHNY and CDR2 SVGAGI (reference sequence). CDR3: CASSYSGRGWGNQPQHF. The CDR3 DNA follows: TGTGCCAGCAGTTACTCGGGAAGGGGTTGGGGCAATCAGCCCCAGCATTTT.

The chain combines TRBV7-2 with TRBJ1-5; D unresolved. Germline assignment: CDR1 SGHTA and CDR2 FQGNSA. Trimming pared 1 base from V and 1 base from J, leaving 11 bases between. This CDR3 spans 16 amino acids. The CDR3 sequence: CASSLGSAKSNQPQHF. CDR3 sequence (DNA): TGTGCCAGCAGCTTAGGATCGGCAAAGAGCAATCAGCCCCAGCATTTT.

This clonotype was counted a few times. The chain has TRBV6-5 and TRBJ2-7, with TRBD2 matching 9 bases. J was trimmed by 6 bases and V by 2 bases; bases with no gene match: 8. This CDR3 region has 15 residues. The germline V gene has CDR1 MNHEY and CDR2 SVGAGI. In nucleotides, the CDR3 is TGTGCCAGCAGTTACGGCGGGAGGGCCTCCGGCGAGCAGTACTTC. It yields the protein CASSYGGRASGEQYF.

The chain links TRBV20-1 to TRBJ2-7; 7 bases agree with TRBD1. Germline V gives CDR1 DFQATT, CDR2 SNEGSKA (reference sequence). The CDR3 loop spans 13 amino acids. After removal of 6 bases from V and 1 base from J, the junction contained 6 bases not matched to a gene. The CDR3 DNA is TGCAGTGCGACTGGACAGGTATCCTACGAGCAGTACTTC. Translation gives CSATGQVSYEQYF.

The J gene is TRBJ1-1, the V gene TRBV29-1; no reliable D call. V shed 3 bases and J shed 6 bases, with 11 bases lying between them. Germline-derived CDR1 and CDR2 are SQVTM and ANQGSEA. The CDR3 contains 12 residues. Written as DNA, the CDR3 is TGCAGCGTTGACCACCTGAAGCCTGAAGCTTTCTTT. This gives the protein CSVDHLKPEAFF. Using reference TRBV29-1 and TRBJ1-1 for the parts outside the CDR3, the full variable domain is SAVISQKPSRDICQRGTSLTIQCQVDSQVTMMFWYRQQPGQSLTLIATANQGSEATYESGFVIDKFPISRPNLTFSTLTVSNMSPEDSSIYLCSVDHLKPEAFFGQGTRLTVV.

This clonotype appeared a few times. V is TRBV15 and J is TRBJ1-2; maybe TRBD1 (5 bases). Germline V gene sequence: CDR1 LNHNV, CDR2 YYDKDF (reference sequence). This CDR3 contains 15 residues. The V and J ends lost 1 base and 6 bases respectively, with 15 bases between them. CDR3 coding DNA: TGTGCCACCAGCAGAGTTGCAGGGATTGGTGATGGCTACACCTTC. This translates into CATSRVAGIGDGYTF. The full variable domain, with the rest looked up from reference TRBV15 and TRBJ1-2, is DAMVIQNPRYQVTQFGKPVTLSCSQTLNHNVMYWYQQKSSQAPKLLFHYYDKDFNNEADTPDNFQSRRPNTSFCFLDIRSPGLGDTAMYLCATSRVAGIGDGYTFGSGTRLTVV.

This clonotype came up a few times. The V call is TRBV6-1, the J call TRBJ2-2; unclear D gene. The CDR3 covers 14 residues. Germline values: CDR1 MNHNS, CDR2 SASEGT. V lost 6 bases and J 0 bases, leaving 8 bases between the germline ends. CDR3 loop: CASSALANTGELFF. In DNA form, the CDR3 reads TGTGCCAGCAGCGCACTCGCGAACACCGGGGAGCTGTTTTTT.

This clonotype was recorded only once. The chain recombines TRBV27 with TRBJ2-4; possibly TRBD1 for D (6 bases). This CDR3 is 14 amino acids long. CDR1 and CDR2 from the germline V gene are MNHEY and SMNVEV (reference sequence). Trimming took 2 bases from V and 2 from J, leaving 7 bases between them. This chain's CDR3 is CASSLRDTKNIQYF. The DNA for the CDR3 is TGTGCCAGCAGTTTAAGGGACACCAAAAACATTCAGTACTTC.

The chain combines TRBV6-2 or TRBV6-3 with TRBJ2-7; TRBD2 aligns across 12 bases. The CDR3 consists of 14 residues. Losses at the gene ends were 2 bases for V and 11 bases for J; bases not matched to a gene: 7. Germline CDR1 is MNHEY and CDR2 is SVGEGT. CDR3 region: CASSYLRLAGAEYF. For the CDR3, the DNA is TGTGCCAGCAGTTACCTTAGACTAGCGGGAGCAGAGTACTTC.

The V call is TRBV10-2, the J call TRBJ2-2; D unclear. The CDR3 length is 12 residues. Germline V lookup: CDR1 WSHSY, CDR2 SAAADI. V lost 3 bases, J lost 5 bases, and 4 bases lay in between. As DNA, the CDR3 is TGCGCCAGCAGTGACAAGACCGGGGAGCTGTTTTTT. It specifies CASSDKTGELFF.

This clonotype was observed at least ten times. The V call is TRBV2, the J call TRBJ2-7; D perhaps matches TRBD1 (6 bases). The V gene's germline CDR1 is SNHLY and CDR2 FYNNEI. Trimming shortened V by 6 bases and J by 1 base, and 13 bases separated the two germline ends. The CDR3 extends over 14 amino acids. CDR3 in amino acids: CASSPDRRSYEQYF. CDR3 DNA sequence: TGTGCCAGCAGCCCGGACAGAAGATCCTACGAGCAGTACTTC.

This sequence joins TRBV9 and TRBJ1-3; D not resolved. CDR3 size: 15 residues. The V end lost 0 bases, the J end lost 0 bases, and 7 bases lay between the germline ends. Germline CDR1 SGDLS, CDR2 YYNGEE. CDR3: CASSVGQSSGNTIYF. CDR3 sequence (DNA): TGTGCCAGCAGCGTAGGTCAGTCCTCTGGAAACACCATATATTTT.

The chain combines TRBV7-9 with TRBJ2-4; D unclear. CDR3 size: 12 residues. V was trimmed by 4 bases and J by 8 bases, leaving 9 bases between them. In germline, CDR1 is SEHNR, CDR2 FQNEAQ (reference sequence). CDR3 sequence: CASSWGRDIQYF. The CDR3 nucleotides read TGTGCCAGCAGCTGGGGAAGGGACATTCAGTACTTC. The variable domain in full, with the rest retrieved from reference TRBV7-9 and TRBJ2-4, is DTGVSQNPRHKITKRGQNVTFRCDPISEHNRLYWYRQTLGQGPEFLTYFQNEAQLEKSRLLSDRFSAERPKGSFSTLEIQRTEQGDSAMYLCASSWGRDIQYFGAGTRLSVL.

This clonotype was seen many times. The chain joins TRBV2 to TRBJ1-2; D gene unclear. The CDR3 is 14 amino acids. The germline V gene encodes CDR1 SNHLY and CDR2 FYNNEI. The CDR3 DNA reads as TGTGCAGTTGGGCAGCTAGCGGCAGGTGGGGGCTACACCTTC. This sequence encodes CAVGQLAAGGGYTF.

The chain links TRBV20-1 to TRBJ1-4, with 7 positions matching TRBD1. Per the germline V gene, CDR1 is DFQATT and CDR2 is SNEGSKA (reference sequence). The CDR3 has 14 residues. The V segment lost 3 bases and the J segment 14 bases; nucleotides outside the gene matches: 15. The CDR3 loop reads CSARGTGTADHLFF. CDR3 DNA sequence: TGCAGTGCTAGGGGGACGGGGACAGCCGATCATCTGTTTTTT.

The genes are TRBV5-5 and TRBJ1-2; D ambiguous. The germline V gene has CDR1 SGHKS and CDR2 YYEKEE (reference sequence). Trimming removed 0 bases from V and 8 bases from J, with 14 bases in between. The CDR3 runs to 14 residues. CDR3 DNA sequence: TGTGCCAGCAGCTTGGTGCTGGGGATGGGAGGCTACACCTTC. It is translated as CASSLVLGMGGYTF.

There are many counts of this clonotype. V usage is TRBV28 and J usage is TRBJ2-7, with 8 bases aligning to TRBD2. The V segment lost 9 bases and the J segment 3 bases; nucleotides outside the gene matches: 10. CDR1 MDHEN and CDR2 SYDVKM come from the germline V gene. There are 14 residues in the CDR3. The CDR3 sequence is CASSPQAGVYEQYF. CDR3 sequence (DNA): TGTGCCAGTTCCCCTCAAGCGGGAGTCTACGAGCAGTACTTC.

The chain joins TRBV6-1 to TRBJ1-1; D is possibly TRBD1 (5 bases). The CDR3 extends over 11 amino acids. The V end lost 5 bases, the J end lost 6 bases, and 7 bases lay between the germline ends. CDR1 MNHNS and CDR2 SASEGT come from the germline V gene. The CDR3 sequence: CASSTTAEAFF. In DNA, the CDR3 is TGTGCCAGCAGTACGACAGCTGAAGCTTTCTTT.